This TCR beta chain was documented in a study of shared clonotypes between healthy human individuals. Looked up from germline, CDR1 is ENHRY and CDR2 is SYGVKD. This CDR3 is 16 amino acids long. V was cut by 0 bases and J by 2 bases, with 12 bases left in between. It was across several immunoSEQ plates that each subset's genomic DNA was evenly split. In replicate PCRs of sorted subsets, roughly 210 ng DNA, approximately 30,000 T cell genomes, was used. Produced via immunoSEQ multiplex PCR; TCRdb's table is partial and in-frame only. This sample has about 680,000 clones; roughly 94% occur once, and the top ten carry 24%. The naive CD8 population came from CD45RO-negative cells selected for CCR7, without terminally differentiated effector memory CD45RA+ cells.

The sample consisted of naive CD8+ T cells sorted from blood. The sequence was collected from a man aged 25-40 years in good health. The V and J genes are TRBV10-3 and TRBJ2-3, with D perhaps matching TRBD2 (5 bases). CDR3 DNA: TGTGCCATCAGTGAGTCTCCTAGCTTGAACACAGATACGCAGTATTTT. This codes for CAISESPSLNTDTQYF.